This TCR beta chain was observed in a study of blood T cell repertoires in COVID-19 (dated by TCRdb to 2018 to 2021). Regarding the study in general: The collaborator samples originated in the United States, Italy and Spain and spanned the acute and convalescent phases of COVID-19. The prospective study material was composed of cDNA or gDNA derived from T cells, B-cell-depleted T cells, or PBMCs. Deeply sampled blood TCRbeta repertoires from subjects exposed to, actively infected with, or recovered from COVID-19 were included in the dataset. The repertoires were released in a freely available public database intended as a resource for research on the immune response to SARS-CoV-2. The samples were drawn from two sources: the first 160 participants of the ongoing ImmuneRACE study, and 1,200 or so subjects contributed by 6 global collaborators. A de-identified subject ID, COVID-19 status, age in years and sex were almost always included in the sample metadata. Where available, HLA class I and class II types were taken from metadata supplied by the sample provider and were not determined by assay-based typing. The paper's findings and limits, for the study overall: How much clinical and demographic metadata was included differed by source and by participant, and the metadata was provided uncurated.

Participants in the prospective study were enrolled through a virtual design, were aged about 18 to 100 years, and lived in roughly 24 United States geographic areas. Cohort assignment in the prospective study relied on participant-reported clinical history from a screening survey and a study questionnaire. In the prospective study, whole blood, serum and a nasopharyngeal or oropharyngeal swab were collected from each participant by mobile phlebotomists. Over a roughly two-month period, participants in the prospective study had the option of providing additional blood draws and questionnaires. Before DNA extraction, blood samples from the prospective study were shipped at room temperature or frozen. CDR1 and CDR2, per the germline V gene, are SGHVS and FQNEAQ. From the cysteine up to the phenylalanine, the CDR3 has a length of 15 residues. CDR3 DNA is the only sequence kept; it has 45 bases, read in frame from the first base. Cut back by 3 bases and 1 base, the V and J ends lie 13 bases apart.

TCRbeta CDR3 regions were amplified from genomic DNA using the immunoSEQ Assay, a bias-controlled multiplex PCR. From the authors' description of their analysis: Nucleated cell counts per sample were estimated from amplification of reference gene primers within the assay. Sequence reads were collapsed and filtered to measure the absolute abundance of every unique TCRbeta CDR3 rearrangement. For each sample, productive Simpson clonality was calculated as the square root of Simpson's diversity index across productive rearrangements. TCRdb carries this immuneACCESS record with in-frame sequences only. Its versions omit some clonotypes, under half of them owing to an unresolved V gene in the studies checked, with the rest unexplained. V and J calls and clone size follow that table, whereas D and trimming were derived from the DNA. Recorded for this sample are 250,000 to 300,000 clones; roughly 91% of them occurred a single time. The ten largest make up 2% to 2.5% of the sample.

A word on this clone: This receptor's antigen is unknown. Base quality data are lacking; no much larger clone is found one base away.

The source material was PBMCs or T cells enriched from blood (not recorded which). This clonotype was obtained from a woman aged 40-49 years with acute COVID-19. The V and J genes are TRBV7-8 and TRBJ2-7; TRBD1 is a weak D gene call, 6 bases matching. CDR3 loop: CASSFVIGGSYEQYF. The sequenced DNA: TGTGCCAGCAGCTTCGTCATAGGGGGATCCTACGAGCAGTACTTC.